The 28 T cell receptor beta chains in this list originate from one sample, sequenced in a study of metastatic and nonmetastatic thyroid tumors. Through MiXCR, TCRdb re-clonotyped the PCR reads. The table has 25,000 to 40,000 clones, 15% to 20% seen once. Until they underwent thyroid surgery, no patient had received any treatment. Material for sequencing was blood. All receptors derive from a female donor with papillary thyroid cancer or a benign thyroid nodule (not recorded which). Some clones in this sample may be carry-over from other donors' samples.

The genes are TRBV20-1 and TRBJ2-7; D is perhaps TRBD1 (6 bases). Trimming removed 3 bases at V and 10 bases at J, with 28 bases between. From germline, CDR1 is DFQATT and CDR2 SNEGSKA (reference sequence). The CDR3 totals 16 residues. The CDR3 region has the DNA TGCAGTGCTAGCCCGCTAACAGGGTCGGCAGCCTACTATCAGTACTTC. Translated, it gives CSASPLTGSAAYYQYF.

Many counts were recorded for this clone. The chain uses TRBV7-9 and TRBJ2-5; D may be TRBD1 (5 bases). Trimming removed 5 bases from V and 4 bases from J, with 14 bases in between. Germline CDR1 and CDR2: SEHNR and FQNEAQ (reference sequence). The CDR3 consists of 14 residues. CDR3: CASSLGAVAETQYF. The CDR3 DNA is TGTGCCAGCAGCCTTGGGGCGGTTGCAGAGACCCAGTACTTC. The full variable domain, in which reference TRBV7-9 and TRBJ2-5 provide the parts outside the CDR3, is DTGVSQNPRHKITKRGQNVTFRCDPISEHNRLYWYRQTLGQGPEFLTYFQNEAQLEKSRLLSDRFSAERPKGSFSTLEIQRTEQGDSAMYLCASSLGAVAETQYFGPGTRLLVL.

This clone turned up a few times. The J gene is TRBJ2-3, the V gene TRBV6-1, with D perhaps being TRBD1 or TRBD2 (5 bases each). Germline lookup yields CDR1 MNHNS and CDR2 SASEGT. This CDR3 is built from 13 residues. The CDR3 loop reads CDGLGVNTDTQYF. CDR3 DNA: TGTGACGGCTTGGGGGTCAACACAGATACGCAGTATTTT.

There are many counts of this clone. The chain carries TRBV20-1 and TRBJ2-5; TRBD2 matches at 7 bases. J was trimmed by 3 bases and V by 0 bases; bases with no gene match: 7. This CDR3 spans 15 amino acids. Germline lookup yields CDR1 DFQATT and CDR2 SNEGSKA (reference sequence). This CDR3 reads CSARDVISGEETQYF. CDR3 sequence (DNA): TGCAGTGCTAGAGATGTAATCAGCGGGGAAGAGACCCAGTACTTC.

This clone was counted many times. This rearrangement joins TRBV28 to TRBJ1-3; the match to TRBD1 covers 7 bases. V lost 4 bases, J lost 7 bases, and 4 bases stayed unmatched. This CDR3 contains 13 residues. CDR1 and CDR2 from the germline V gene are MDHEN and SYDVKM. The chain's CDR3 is CASSSQGVNTIYF. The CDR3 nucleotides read TGTGCCAGCAGTTCGCAGGGGGTGAACACCATATATTTT.

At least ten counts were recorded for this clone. The CDR3 sequence: CASSLPRGEAFF. Written as DNA, the CDR3 is TGTGCCAGCAGCTTACCCAGGGGCGAAGCTTTCTTT. The gene calls are TRBV7-2 and TRBJ1-1, with TRBD1 as a possible D gene (6 bases). Germline V lookup: CDR1 SGHTA, CDR2 FQGNSA. The CDR3 totals 12 residues. V lost 2 bases, J lost 8 bases, and 9 bases lay in between.

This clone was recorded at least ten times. The CDR3 loop is CSARQKRDQETQYF. The DNA for the CDR3 is TGCAGTGCTAGACAAAAGCGGGATCAAGAGACCCAGTACTTC. V usage is TRBV20-1 and J usage is TRBJ2-5, with 7 bases aligning to TRBD2. The CDR3 runs to 14 residues. Germline CDR1 and CDR2: DFQATT and SNEGSKA (reference sequence). Losses at the gene ends were 2 bases for V and 2 bases for J; bases not matched to a gene: 5.

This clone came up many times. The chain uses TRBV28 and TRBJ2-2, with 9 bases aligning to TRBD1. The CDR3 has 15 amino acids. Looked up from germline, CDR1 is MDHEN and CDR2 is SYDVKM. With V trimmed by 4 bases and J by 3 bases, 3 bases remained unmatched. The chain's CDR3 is CASSSGQGYTGELFF. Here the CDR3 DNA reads TGTGCCAGCAGTTCGGGACAGGGCTACACCGGGGAGCTGTTTTTT.

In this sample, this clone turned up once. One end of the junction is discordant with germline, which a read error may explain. The DNA of the CDR3 is TGTGCCAGCAGTTACCAGGGACAAGCCTCTGTGGCCACCGTCCGGACTTTC. It encodes CASSYQGQASVATVRTF. The chain employs TRBV6-5 and TRBJ2-6; weak D call: TRBD1 (6 bases). Per germline, CDR1 MNHEY and CDR2 SVGAGI. This CDR3 is built from 17 residues.

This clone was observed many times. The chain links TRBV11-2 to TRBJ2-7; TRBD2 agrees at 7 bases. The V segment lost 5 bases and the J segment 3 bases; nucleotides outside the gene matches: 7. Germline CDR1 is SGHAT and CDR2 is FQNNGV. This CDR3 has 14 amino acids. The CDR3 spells CASSPPGGLYEQYF. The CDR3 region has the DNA TGTGCCAGCAGCCCGCCGGGAGGACTCTACGAGCAGTACTTC. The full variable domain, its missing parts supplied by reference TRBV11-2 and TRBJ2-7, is EAGVAQSPRYKIIEKRQSVAFWCNPISGHATLYWYQQILGQGPKLLIQFQNNGVVDDSQLPKDRFSAERLKGVDSTLKIQPAKLEDSAVYLCASSPPGGLYEQYFGPGTRLTVT.

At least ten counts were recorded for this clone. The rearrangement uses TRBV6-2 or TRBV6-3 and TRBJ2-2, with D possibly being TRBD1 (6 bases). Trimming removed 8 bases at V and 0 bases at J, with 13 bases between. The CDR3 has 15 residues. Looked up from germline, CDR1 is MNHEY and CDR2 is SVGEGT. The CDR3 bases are TGTGCCAGCCGAGCCACAGGGACGAACACCGGGGAGCTGTTTTTT. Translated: CASRATGTNTGELFF.

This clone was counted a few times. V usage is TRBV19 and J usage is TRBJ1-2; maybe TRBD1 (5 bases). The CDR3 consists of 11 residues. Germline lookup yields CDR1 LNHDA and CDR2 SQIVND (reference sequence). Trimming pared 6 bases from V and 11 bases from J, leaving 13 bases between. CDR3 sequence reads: CASSQLGRYTF. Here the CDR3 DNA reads TGTGCCAGTAGCCAATTGGGGCGTTACACCTTC.

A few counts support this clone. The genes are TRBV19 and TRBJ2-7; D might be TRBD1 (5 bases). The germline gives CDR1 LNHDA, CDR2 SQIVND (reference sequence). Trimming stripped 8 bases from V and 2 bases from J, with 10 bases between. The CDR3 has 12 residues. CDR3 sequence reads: CASSDTTYEQYF. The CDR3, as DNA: TGTGCCAGTTCGGACACTACCTACGAGCAGTACTTC. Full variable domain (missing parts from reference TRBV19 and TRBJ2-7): DGGITQSPKYLFRKEGQNVTLSCEQNLNHDAMYWYRQDPGQGLRLIYYSQIVNDFQKGDIAEGYSVSREKKESFPLTVTSAQKNPTAFYLCASSDTTYEQYFGPGTRLTVT.

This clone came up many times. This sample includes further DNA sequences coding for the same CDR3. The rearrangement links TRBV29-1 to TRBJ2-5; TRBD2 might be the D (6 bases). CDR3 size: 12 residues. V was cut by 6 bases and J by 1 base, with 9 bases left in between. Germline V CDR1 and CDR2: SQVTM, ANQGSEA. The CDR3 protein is CSVRGVQETQYF. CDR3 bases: TGCAGCGTGCGCGGGGTCCAAGAGACCCAGTACTTC.

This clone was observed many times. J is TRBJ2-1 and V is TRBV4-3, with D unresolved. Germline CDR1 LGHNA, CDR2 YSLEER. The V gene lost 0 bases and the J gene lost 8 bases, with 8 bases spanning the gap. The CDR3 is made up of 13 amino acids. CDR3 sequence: CASSQDLDHEQFF. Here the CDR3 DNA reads TGCGCCAGCAGCCAAGACCTGGACCATGAGCAGTTCTTC.

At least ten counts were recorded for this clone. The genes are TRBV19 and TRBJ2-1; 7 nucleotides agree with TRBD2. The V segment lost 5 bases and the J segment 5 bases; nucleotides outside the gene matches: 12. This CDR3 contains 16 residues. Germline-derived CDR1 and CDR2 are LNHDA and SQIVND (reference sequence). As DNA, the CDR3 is TGTGCCAGTAGTGAGACGGGACTACGGGGGAACAATGAGCAGTTCTTC. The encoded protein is CASSETGLRGNNEQFF.

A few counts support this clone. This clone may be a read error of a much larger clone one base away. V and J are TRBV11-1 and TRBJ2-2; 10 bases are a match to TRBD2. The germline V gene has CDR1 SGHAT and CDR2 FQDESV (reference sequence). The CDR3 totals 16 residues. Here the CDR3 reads CARSSSQAGGSGELFF. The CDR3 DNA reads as TGTGCCCGCAGCTCGAGCCAAGCGGGAGGGAGCGGGGAGCTGTTTTTT.

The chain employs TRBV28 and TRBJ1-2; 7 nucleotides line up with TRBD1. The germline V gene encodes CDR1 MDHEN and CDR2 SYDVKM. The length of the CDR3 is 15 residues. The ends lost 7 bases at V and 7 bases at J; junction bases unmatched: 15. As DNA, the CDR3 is TGTGCCAGCACCTTAGCAGGGGGAAAATTTGCTGGCTACACCTTC. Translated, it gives CASTLAGGKFAGYTF.

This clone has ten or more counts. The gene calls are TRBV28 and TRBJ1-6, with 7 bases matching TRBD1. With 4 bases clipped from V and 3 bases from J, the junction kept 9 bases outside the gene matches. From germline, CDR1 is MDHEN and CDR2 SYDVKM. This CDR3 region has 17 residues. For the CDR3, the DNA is TGTGCCAGCAGTTCCTCCGACAGGGTGAACTATAATTCACCCCTCCACTTT. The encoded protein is CASSSSDRVNYNSPLHF.

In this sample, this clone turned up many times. CDR3 sequence reads: CASSVAPRGSGELFF. Here the CDR3 DNA reads TGTGCCAGCAGCGTAGCCCCACGGGGATCCGGGGAGCTGTTTTTT. The gene calls are TRBV9 and TRBJ2-2; D is perhaps TRBD2 (5 bases). Trimming pared 0 bases from V and 6 bases from J, leaving 12 bases between. The germline V gene has CDR1 SGDLS and CDR2 YYNGEE. There are 15 residues in the CDR3.

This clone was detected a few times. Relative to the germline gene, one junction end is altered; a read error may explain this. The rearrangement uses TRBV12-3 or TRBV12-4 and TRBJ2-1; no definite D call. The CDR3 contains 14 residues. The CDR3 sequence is CSSSLSETRNEQFF. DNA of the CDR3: TGTTCCAGCAGTCTCTCTGAGACCCGGAATGAGCAGTTCTTC.

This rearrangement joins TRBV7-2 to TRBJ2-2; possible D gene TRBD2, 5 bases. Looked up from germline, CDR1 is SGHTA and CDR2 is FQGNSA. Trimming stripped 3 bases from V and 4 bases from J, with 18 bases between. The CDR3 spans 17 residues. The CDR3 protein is CASSFAGGARGTGELFF. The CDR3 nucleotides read TGTGCCAGCAGCTTCGCCGGAGGCGCCAGAGGCACCGGGGAGCTGTTTTTT. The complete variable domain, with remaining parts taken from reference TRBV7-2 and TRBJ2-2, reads GAGVSQSPSNKVTEKGKDVELRCDPISGHTALYWYRQSLGQGLEFLIYFQGNSAPDKSGLPSDRFSAERTGGSVSTLTIQRTQQEDSAVYLCASSFAGGARGTGELFFGEGSRLTVL.

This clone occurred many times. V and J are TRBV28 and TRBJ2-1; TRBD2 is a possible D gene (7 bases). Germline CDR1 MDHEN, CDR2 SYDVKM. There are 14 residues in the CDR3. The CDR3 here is CASGGDNSYNEQFF. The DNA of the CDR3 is TGTGCTAGTGGGGGGGACAACTCCTACAATGAGCAGTTCTTC.

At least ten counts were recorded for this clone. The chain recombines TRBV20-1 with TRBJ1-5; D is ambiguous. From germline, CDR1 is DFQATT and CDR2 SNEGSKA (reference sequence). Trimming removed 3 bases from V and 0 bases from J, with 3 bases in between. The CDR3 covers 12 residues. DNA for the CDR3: TGCAGTGCTAGTGGTAGCAATCAGCCCCAGCATTTT. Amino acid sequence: CSASGSNQPQHF.

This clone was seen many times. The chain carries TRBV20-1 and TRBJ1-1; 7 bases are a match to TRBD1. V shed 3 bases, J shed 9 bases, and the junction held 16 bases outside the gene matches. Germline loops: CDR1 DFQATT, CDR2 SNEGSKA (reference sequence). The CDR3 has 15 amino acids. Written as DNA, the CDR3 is TGCAGTGCTAGTACCGGATCCGGGACAGATGCCAAAGCTTTCTTT. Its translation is CSASTGSGTDAKAFF.

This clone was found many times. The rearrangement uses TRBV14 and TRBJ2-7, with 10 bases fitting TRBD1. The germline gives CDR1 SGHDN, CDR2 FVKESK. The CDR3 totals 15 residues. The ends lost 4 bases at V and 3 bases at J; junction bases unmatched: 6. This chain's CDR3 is CASSPWTGGFYEQYF. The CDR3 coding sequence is TGTGCCAGCAGCCCCTGGACAGGGGGTTTCTACGAGCAGTACTTC.

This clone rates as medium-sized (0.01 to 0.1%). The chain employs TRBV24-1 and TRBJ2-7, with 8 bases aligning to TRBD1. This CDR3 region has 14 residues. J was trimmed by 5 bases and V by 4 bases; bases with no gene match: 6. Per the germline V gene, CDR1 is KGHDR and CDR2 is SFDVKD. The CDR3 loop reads CATSDPGTGNEQYF. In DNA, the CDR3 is TGTGCCACCAGTGACCCCGGGACAGGTAACGAGCAGTACTTC.

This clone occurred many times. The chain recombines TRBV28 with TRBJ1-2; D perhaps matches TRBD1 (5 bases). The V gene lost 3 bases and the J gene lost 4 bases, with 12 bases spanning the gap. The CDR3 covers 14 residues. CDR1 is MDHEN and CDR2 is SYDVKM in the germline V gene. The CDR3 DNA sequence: TGTGCCAGCAGTTTTGCAGGGACCCTCTATGGCTACACCTTC. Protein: CASSFAGTLYGYTF.